The 16 T cell receptor beta chains below were found in one sample sequenced in a study of blood T cell repertoires in COVID-19. Data came from immunoSEQ multiplex PCR; TCRdb stores just in-frame clones and leaves some out. The sample lists approximately 59,000 clones; around 81% were seen once. Sample: peripheral blood. These receptors originate from a woman of 80 years or more with acute or convalescent COVID-19.

This rearrangement joins TRBV2 to TRBJ2-7, with TRBD2 matching over 8 bases. This CDR3 spans 16 amino acids. V lost 6 bases and J lost 0; bases outside the gene matches: 10. CDR1 is SNHLY and CDR2 is FYNNEI in the germline V gene. The CDR3 sequence is CASSGRGAISSYEQYF. The DNA for the CDR3 is TGTGCCAGCAGCGGGCGGGGGGCCATTAGCTCCTACGAGCAGTACTTC.

The rearrangement uses TRBV27 and TRBJ1-2; 9 bases are shared with TRBD1. The CDR3 has 14 amino acids. The V and J ends lost 5 bases and 5 bases, in that order; junction bases with no gene match: 6. Germline values: CDR1 MNHEY, CDR2 SMNVEV (reference sequence). The CDR3 loop is CASSRDREGYGYTF. The CDR3 DNA reads TGTGCCAGCAGTAGGGACAGGGAGGGGTATGGCTACACCTTC.

The V call is TRBV7-8, the J call TRBJ2-2; 7 bases align to TRBD1. This CDR3 comprises 17 residues. In germline, CDR1 is SGHVS, CDR2 FQNEAQ. The junction had 10 bases not matched to a gene; V was cut back by 4 bases and J by 2 bases. The CDR3 nucleotides are TGTGCCAGCAGCTCACGTCCCGGGACAGTAAACACCGGGGAGCTGTTTTTT. This gives the protein CASSSRPGTVNTGELFF.

The gene calls are TRBV6-2 or TRBV6-3 and TRBJ1-1, with D tentatively TRBD1 (6 bases). The ends were cut back, 4 bases at V and 6 bases at J, with 12 bases in the middle. CDR1 is MNHEY, CDR2 SVGEGT, per germline. This CDR3 contains 13 residues. CDR3: CASSSRGRAEAFF. The CDR3 DNA reads TGTGCCAGCAGTTCCAGGGGAAGGGCTGAAGCTTTCTTT.

V and J are TRBV5-1 and TRBJ1-4; possible D gene TRBD1, 6 bases. The germline CDR1 and CDR2 sequences are SGHRS and YFSETQ. The CDR3 spans 14 residues. Deletions cut 0 bases from V and 10 bases from J, with 13 bases between. In nucleotides, the CDR3 is TGCGCCAGCAGCTTGGATGGGGGGGCTGGAAAACTGTTTTTT. Amino acid sequence: CASSLDGGAGKLFF.

In DNA form, the CDR3 reads TGTGCCACCGGGACACCAACTAATGAAAAACTGTTTTTT. Translated: CATGTPTNEKLFF. The V call is TRBV24-1, the J call TRBJ1-4; TRBD1 might be the D (6 bases). Germline lookup yields CDR1 KGHDR and CDR2 SFDVKD. Deletions cut 9 bases from V and 0 bases from J, with 7 bases between. There are 13 residues in the CDR3.

The chain combines TRBV6-4 with TRBJ2-1; a weak D match, TRBD2 (6 bases). The CDR3 contains 15 residues. Germline V CDR1 and CDR2: MRHNA, SNTAGT. V lost 3 bases and J lost 2, with 11 bases in between. CDR3 bases: TGTGCCAGCAGTGATGAGGGAGGACCCTACAATGAGCAGTTCTTC. It encodes CASSDEGGPYNEQFF.

The chain joins TRBV6-1 to TRBJ2-5, with D tentatively TRBD2 (6 bases). CDR1 is MNHNS, CDR2 SASEGT, per germline. CDR3 length: 17 residues. V lost 0 bases and J lost 4, with 18 bases in between. The CDR3 reads CASSEALRISGAETQYF. In DNA, the CDR3 is TGTGCCAGCAGTGAAGCGCTTCGGATTTCGGGAGCAGAGACCCAGTACTTC.

The gene calls are TRBV3-1 (or the pseudogene TRBV3-2) and TRBJ1-6, with a weak D call TRBD1 (5 bases). The CDR3 loop spans 14 amino acids. The ends were cut back, 1 base at V and 8 bases at J, with 9 bases in the middle. The germline V gene has CDR1 LGHDT and CDR2 YNNKEL (reference sequence). CDR3 bases: TGTGCCAGCAGCCAAGCCCGGGGGGATTCACCCCTCCACTTT. Amino acids: CASSQARGDSPLHF.

V is TRBV7-2 and J is TRBJ1-2; no clear D. In germline, CDR1 is SGHTA, CDR2 FQGNSA. This CDR3 has 14 residues. V was shortened by 0 bases and J by 5 bases, with 10 bases between the two germline ends. The CDR3 loop reads CASSLAGRQYGYTF. The CDR3 DNA sequence: TGTGCCAGCAGCTTAGCCGGCAGGCAATATGGCTACACCTTC.

The rearrangement joins TRBV7-2 to TRBJ1-2; D perhaps matches TRBD1 (5 bases). The CDR3 has 14 amino acids. Trimming cost V 4 bases and J 7 bases, with 16 bases left between them. CDR1 is SGHTA, CDR2 FQGNSA, per germline. Here the CDR3 DNA reads TGTGCCAGCAGCTCGCACAGGCCCCGACTTGGCTACACCTTC. It translates to CASSSHRPRLGYTF.

This chain connects TRBV9 to TRBJ2-3; 8 bases agree with TRBD2. CDR1 is SGDLS, CDR2 YYNGEE, per germline. This CDR3 contains 16 residues. Unmatched junction bases numbered 12, after V lost 3 bases and J lost 6 bases. The CDR3 region is CASSALAGGVRDTQYF. Here the CDR3 DNA reads TGTGCCAGCAGCGCCCTTGCGGGGGGAGTGAGGGATACGCAGTATTTT. Full variable domain (remainder filled in from reference TRBV9 and TRBJ2-3): DSGVTQTPKHLITATGQRVTLRCSPRSGDLSVYWYQQSLDQGLQFLIQYYNGEERAKGNILERFSAQQFPDLHSELNLSSLELGDSALYFCASSALAGGVRDTQYFGPGTRLTVL.

In its sample, this clone was seen a few times. The rearrangement joins TRBV19 to TRBJ2-5; 7 positions agree with TRBD2. The CDR3 runs to 15 residues. Germline V CDR1 and CDR2: LNHDA, SQIVND (reference sequence). J lost 5 bases, V lost 5 bases, and 11 bases had no gene match. CDR3 sequence: CASSDPGGGPETQYF. The CDR3 coding sequence is TGTGCCAGTAGTGACCCGGGAGGCGGTCCGGAGACCCAGTACTTC. Combining the CDR3 with reference TRBV19 and TRBJ2-5 gives the whole variable domain DGGITQSPKYLFRKEGQNVTLSCEQNLNHDAMYWYRQDPGQGLRLIYYSQIVNDFQKGDIAEGYSVSREKKESFPLTVTSAQKNPTAFYLCASSDPGGGPETQYFGPGTRLLVL.

This clone has more than one count but fewer than ten. The chain has TRBV7-3 and TRBJ1-1; D call uncertain. Per germline, CDR1 SGHTA and CDR2 FQGTGA. CDR3 length: 13 residues. V lost 2 bases to trimming and J lost 5 bases, with 9 bases between them. The CDR3 region is CASSLGGRTEAFF. The CDR3 DNA reads as TGTGCCAGCAGCTTAGGAGGGCGAACTGAAGCTTTCTTT.

The genes are TRBV7-3 and TRBJ2-1, with 11 bases lining up with TRBD2. This CDR3 has 16 amino acids. J was trimmed by 4 bases and V by 5 bases; bases with no gene match: 7. CDR1 is SGHTA, CDR2 FQGTGA, per germline. Here the CDR3 DNA reads TGTGCCAGCAGCCGGAATCTAGCGGGGGGATACAATGAGCAGTTCTTC. This sequence encodes CASSRNLAGGYNEQFF.

The chain combines TRBV7-9 with TRBJ2-1; 15 bases match TRBD2. The V and J ends lost 2 bases and 4 bases, in that order; junction bases with no gene match: 6. CDR3 length: 18 amino acids. The germline V gene has CDR1 SEHNR and CDR2 FQNEAQ (reference sequence). CDR3 residues: CASSLSGLAGGPYNEQFF. The CDR3 coding sequence is TGTGCCAGCAGCTTATCCGGACTAGCGGGGGGGCCATACAATGAGCAGTTCTTC.